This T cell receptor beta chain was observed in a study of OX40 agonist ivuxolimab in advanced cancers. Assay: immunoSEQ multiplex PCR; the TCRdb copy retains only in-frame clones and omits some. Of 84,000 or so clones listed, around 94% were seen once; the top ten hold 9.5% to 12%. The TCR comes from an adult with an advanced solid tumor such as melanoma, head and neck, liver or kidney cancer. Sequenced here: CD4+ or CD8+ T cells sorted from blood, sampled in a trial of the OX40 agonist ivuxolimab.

As DNA, the CDR3 is TGCGCCAGCAGCTTGGAAGGGAGCGACGAGCAGTACTTC. Its protein product is CASSLEGSDEQYF. This chain joins TRBV5-1 and TRBJ2-7; tentative D call: TRBD2 (5 bases). V dropped 0 bases and J dropped 5 bases, with 9 bases sitting between them. The CDR3 consists of 13 residues. CDR1 and CDR2 (germline): SGHRS, YFSETQ.